Listed below are T cell receptor beta chains from one sample, sequenced in a study of immune evolution from preneoplasia to lung adenocarcinoma. The data were produced by immunoSEQ multiplex PCR, yet TCRdb's version contains in-frame clones alone and is incomplete. The sample yields 2,200 or so clones, about four fifths seen once. The source material was FFPE lung adenocarcinoma in situ tissue. All receptors come from a person aged 55-85 years with lung adenocarcinoma. Each CDR3 is given with its conserved first and last residue. Fields, in order: CDR3 protein, CDR3 DNA, V gene, D gene, J gene, clone size. D genes are given only for firm matches. Clone size is given for some rows only: seen once, a few or many times, or a class if the clone is expanded.

CDR3aa: CASSEPQGRGETQYF
CDR3nt: TGTGCCAGCAGTGAGCCCCAGGGCCGAGGAGAGACCCAGTACTTC
v_gene: TRBV2
d_gene: NA
j_gene: TRBJ2-5
abundance: NA

CDR3aa: CASSDTGDYGYTF
CDR3nt: TGCGCCAGCAGTGACACAGGCGACTATGGCTACACCTTC
v_gene: TRBV10-2
d_gene: NA
j_gene: TRBJ1-2
abundance: NA

CDR3aa: CASSSSGTGYGYTF
CDR3nt: TGTGCCAGCAGCTCCTCCGGGACAGGCTATGGCTACACCTTC
v_gene: TRBV7-9
d_gene: TRBD1
j_gene: TRBJ1-2
abundance: NA

CDR3aa: CASSFLQWGYEQYF
CDR3nt: TGTGCCAGCAGCTTCCTCCAGTGGGGGTACGAGCAGTACTTC
v_gene: TRBV7-2
d_gene: NA
j_gene: TRBJ2-7
abundance: once

CDR3aa: CASSPDPLEGQYF
CDR3nt: TGTGCCAGCTCACCTGACCCGTTAGAGGGGCAGTACTTC
v_gene: TRBV18
d_gene: NA
j_gene: TRBJ2-7
abundance: NA

CDR3aa: CASSPTGLAIQYF
CDR3nt: TGTGCCAGCAGCCCGACAGGTTTGGCCATTCAGTACTTC
v_gene: TRBV14
d_gene: NA
j_gene: TRBJ2-4
abundance: NA

CDR3aa: CASSEGAGELFF
CDR3nt: TGCGCCAGCAGTGAAGGGGCTGGGGAGCTGTTTTTT
v_gene: TRBV10-1
d_gene: NA
j_gene: TRBJ2-2
abundance: NA

CDR3aa: CASDRSSYEQYF
CDR3nt: TGTGCCAGCGACAGAAGCTCCTACGAGCAGTACTTC
v_gene: TRBV2
d_gene: NA
j_gene: TRBJ2-7
abundance: NA

CDR3aa: CASSYTTGVDSPLHF
CDR3nt: TGTGCCAGCAGTTACACGACAGGGGTCGATTCACCCCTCCACTTT
v_gene: TRBV6-5
d_gene: TRBD1
j_gene: TRBJ1-6
abundance: NA

CDR3aa: CASSRQDPYNSPLHF
CDR3nt: TGTGCCAGCAGTAGACAGGACCCCTATAATTCACCCCTCCACTTT
v_gene: TRBV6-5
d_gene: NA
j_gene: TRBJ1-6
abundance: NA

CDR3aa: CASSNTGQVNQPQHF
CDR3nt: TGTGCCAGCAGTAATACCGGACAGGTCAATCAGCCCCAGCATTTT
v_gene: TRBV6-1
d_gene: TRBD1
j_gene: TRBJ1-5
abundance: NA

CDR3aa: CASKGGNQPQHF
CDR3nt: TGTGCCAGTAAAGGGGGTAATCAGCCCCAGCATTTT
v_gene: TRBV19
d_gene: NA
j_gene: TRBJ1-5
abundance: NA

CDR3aa: CASSVESGGRYEQYF
CDR3nt: TGTGCCAGCAGCGTAGAGTCAGGGGGCAGGTACGAGCAGTACTTC
v_gene: TRBV9
d_gene: TRBD1
j_gene: TRBJ2-7
abundance: NA

CDR3aa: CASSLGTAEKLFF
CDR3nt: TGCGCCAGCAGCCTAGGGACAGCAGAAAAACTGTTTTTT
v_gene: TRBV5-1
d_gene: TRBD1
j_gene: TRBJ1-4
abundance: NA

CDR3aa: CASTRTIRETQYF
CDR3nt: TGTGCCAGCACCAGAACGATTAGGGAGACCCAGTACTTC
v_gene: TRBV28
d_gene: NA
j_gene: TRBJ2-5
abundance: NA

CDR3aa: CAWSDVNQPQHF
CDR3nt: TGTGCCTGGAGCGACGTAAATCAGCCCCAGCATTTT
v_gene: TRBV30
d_gene: NA
j_gene: TRBJ1-5
abundance: NA

CDR3aa: CSGYNEKLFF
CDR3nt: TGCAGTGGATATAATGAAAAACTGTTTTTT
v_gene: TRBV20-1
d_gene: NA
j_gene: TRBJ1-4
abundance: NA

CDR3aa: CASSPDNGSPLHF
CDR3nt: TGTGCCAGCTCACCGGACAACGGGTCACCCCTCCACTTT
v_gene: TRBV18
d_gene: NA
j_gene: TRBJ1-6
abundance: once

CDR3aa: CASASPRGLWNEQFF
CDR3nt: TGTGCCAGCGCGAGCCCTAGAGGCTTATGGAATGAGCAGTTCTTC
v_gene: TRBV18
d_gene: NA
j_gene: TRBJ2-1
abundance: NA

CDR3aa: CASSSQGSFILHGYTF
CDR3nt: TGTGCCAGCAGTTCTCAGGGTTCCTTTATCCTTCATGGCTACACCTTC
v_gene: TRBV28
d_gene: NA
j_gene: TRBJ1-2
abundance: few

CDR3aa: CASSQEHRAGNTIYF
CDR3nt: TGTGCCAGCAGCCAAGAGCACAGGGCTGGAAACACCATATATTTT
v_gene: TRBV4-2
d_gene: NA
j_gene: TRBJ1-3
abundance: NA

CDR3aa: CASSQDWTGALSPLHF
CDR3nt: TGTGCCAGCAGCCAAGATTGGACCGGGGCCCTCTCACCCCTCCACTTT
v_gene: TRBV14
d_gene: NA
j_gene: TRBJ1-6
abundance: NA

CDR3aa: CASSPPSGNNEQFF
CDR3nt: TGTGCCAGCTCACCACCTTCGGGAAACAATGAGCAGTTCTTC
v_gene: TRBV18
d_gene: NA
j_gene: TRBJ2-1
abundance: NA

CDR3aa: CASSQEAATLTDTQYF
CDR3nt: TGTGCCAGCAGCCAAGAAGCAGCTACCCTTACAGATACGCAGTATTTT
v_gene: TRBV14
d_gene: NA
j_gene: TRBJ2-3
abundance: NA

CDR3aa: CASSQEDRAGNTIYF
CDR3nt: TGCGCCAGCAGCCAAGAAGACAGGGCGGGAAACACCATATATTTT
v_gene: TRBV4-1
d_gene: TRBD1
j_gene: TRBJ1-3
abundance: NA

CDR3aa: CASGLSGGAHTQYF
CDR3nt: TGTGCTAGTGGTTTGAGCGGGGGGGCCCATACGCAGTATTTT
v_gene: TRBV12-5
d_gene: TRBD2
j_gene: TRBJ2-3
abundance: NA